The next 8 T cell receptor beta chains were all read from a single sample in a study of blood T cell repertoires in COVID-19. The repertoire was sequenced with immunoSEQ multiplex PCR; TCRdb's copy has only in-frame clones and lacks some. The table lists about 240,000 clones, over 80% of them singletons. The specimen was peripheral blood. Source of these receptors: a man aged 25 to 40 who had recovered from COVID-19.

CDR3 sequence: CASSQDGAGGETQYF. In nucleotides, the CDR3 is TGCGCCAGCAGCCAAGATGGGGCGGGGGGAGAGACCCAGTACTTC. The V call is TRBV4-1, the J call TRBJ2-5, with TRBD2 matching over 8 bases. V trimming: 0 bases; J trimming: 4 bases; junction bases outside the gene matches: 4. This CDR3 is built from 15 residues. The germline CDR1 and CDR2 sequences are MGHRA and YSYEKL.

The CDR3 DNA sequence: TGTGCCAGCAGTGAAGGGCTTTTTAACACCGGGGAGCTGTTTTTT. Its translation: CASSEGLFNTGELFF. V and J are TRBV6-1 and TRBJ2-2; D is undetermined. Germline V lookup: CDR1 MNHNS, CDR2 SASEGT. V was cut by 1 base and J by 2 bases, with 8 bases left in between. This CDR3 contains 15 residues.

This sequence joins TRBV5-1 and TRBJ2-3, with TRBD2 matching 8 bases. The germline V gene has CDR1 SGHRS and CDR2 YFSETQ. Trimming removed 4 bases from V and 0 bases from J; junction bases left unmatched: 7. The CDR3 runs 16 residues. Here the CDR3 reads CASSARGGLSTDTQYF. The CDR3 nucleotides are TGCGCCAGCAGCGCCCGGGGGGGCTTAAGCACAGATACGCAGTATTTT.

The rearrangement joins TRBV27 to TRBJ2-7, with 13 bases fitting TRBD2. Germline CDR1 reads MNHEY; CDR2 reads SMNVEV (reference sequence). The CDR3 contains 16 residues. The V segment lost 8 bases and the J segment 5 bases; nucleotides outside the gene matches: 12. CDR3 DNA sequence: TGTGCCAGCCTGAAACCCGGGACTAGCGGGGACCACGAGCAGTACGTC. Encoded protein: CASLKPGTSGDHEQYV.

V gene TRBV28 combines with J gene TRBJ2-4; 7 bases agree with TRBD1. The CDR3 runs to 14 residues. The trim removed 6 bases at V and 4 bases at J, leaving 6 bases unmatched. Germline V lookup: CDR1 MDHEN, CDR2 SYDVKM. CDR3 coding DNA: TGTGCCAGCAGCCCCGGGACAGCAAAAAACATTCAGTACTTC. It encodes CASSPGTAKNIQYF.

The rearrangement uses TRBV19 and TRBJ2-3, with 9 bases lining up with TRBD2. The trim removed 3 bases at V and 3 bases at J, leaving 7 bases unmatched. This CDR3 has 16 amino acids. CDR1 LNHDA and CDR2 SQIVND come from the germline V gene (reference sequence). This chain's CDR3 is CASSIALAGLTDTQYF. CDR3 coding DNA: TGTGCCAGTAGTATCGCCCTAGCGGGGCTGACAGATACGCAGTATTTT.

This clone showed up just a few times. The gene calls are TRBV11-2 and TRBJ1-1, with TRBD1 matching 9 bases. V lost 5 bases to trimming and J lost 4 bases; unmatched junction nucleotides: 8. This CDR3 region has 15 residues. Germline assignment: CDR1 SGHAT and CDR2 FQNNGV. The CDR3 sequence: CASSPRQGVVTEAFF. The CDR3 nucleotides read TGTGCCAGCAGCCCCCGACAGGGGGTGGTCACTGAAGCTTTCTTT.

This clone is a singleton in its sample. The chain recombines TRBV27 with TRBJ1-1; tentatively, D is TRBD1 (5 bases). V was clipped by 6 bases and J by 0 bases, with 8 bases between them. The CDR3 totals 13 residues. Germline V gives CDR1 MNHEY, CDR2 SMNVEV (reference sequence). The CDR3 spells CASSPGVNTEAFF. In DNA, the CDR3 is TGTGCCAGCAGCCCGGGGGTGAACACTGAAGCTTTCTTT.